This record looks at one T cell receptor beta chain sequence and its context. The antigen is unknown. This sample was included in a study of T cell repertoires in cytomegalovirus infection. Study-level background: Indications of both CMV infection and matching HLA type were provided by public TCR beta signatures.

Points from the study as a whole: It was HLA-C-restricted CMV-specific TCR beta clonotypes that dominated the response ex vivo. The cumulative frequency of public TCR beta families distinguished individuals who carried CMV together with the relevant HLA.

Germline V gene data show CDR1 as SGHAT and CDR2 as FQNNGV. Trimming shortened V by 5 bases and J by 3 bases, and 14 bases separated the two germline ends. The CDR3 extends over 14 amino acids. Each CDR3 protein gets one entry after TCRdb re-called the reads with MiXCR. The sample lists hundreds of thousands of distinct CDR3 sequences, 31% seen once, with around 15% in the top ten. This chain connects TRBV11-2 to TRBJ2-7; possibly TRBD1 for D (5 bases). The specimen was cultured CD8+ T cells from PBMCs, collected from culture after CMV antigen stimulation. The origin of this receptor is a human donor in good health (CMV status not recorded). Some clones in this sample may be carry-over from other donors' samples. CDR3: CASSPIGANYEQYF. The CDR3 DNA follows: TGTGCCAGCAGCCCCATAGGGGCTAACTACGAGCAGTACTTC.